This passage covers 26 T cell receptor beta chains from one sample sequenced in a study of T-cell memory formation after mild COVID-19. TCRdb itself ran the 5' RACE reads through MiXCR, one entry per CDR3 protein. Here the sample spans 400,000 to 500,000 distinct CDR3 sequences, about a sixth being singletons. The sequencing input was PBMCs or a T cell subset sorted from them (not recorded which). The source is a man aged 18-30 years who had mild COVID-19 (a few samples of this study predate the infection). Cell type and time point are not known.

The chain is built from TRBV7-2 and TRBJ2-4; tentatively, D is TRBD1 (6 bases). This CDR3 comprises 15 residues. In germline, CDR1 is SGHTA, CDR2 FQGNSA. Trimming stripped 1 base from V and 6 bases from J, with 13 bases between. The CDR3 here is CASSLEGAGANIQYF. The CDR3 region has the DNA TGTGCCAGCAGCTTAGAAGGGGCAGGGGCAAACATTCAGTACTTC.

This rearrangement joins TRBV7-3 to TRBJ2-5; 8 bases are shared with TRBD1. V lost 5 bases, J lost 4 bases, and 9 bases stayed unmatched. Per germline, CDR1 SGHTA and CDR2 FQGTGA. The CDR3 sequence is 15 residues long. In DNA form, the CDR3 reads TGTGCCAGCAGCCCAACAGGGGGTTTGGGAGAGACCCAGTACTTC. Translating gives CASSPTGGLGETQYF.

This chain joins TRBV29-1 and TRBJ2-3; tentatively, D is TRBD1 or TRBD2 (5 bases each). V lost 1 base to trimming and J lost 5 bases, with 19 bases between them. The CDR3 extends over 16 amino acids. Germline V gene data show CDR1 as SQVTM and CDR2 as ANQGSEA. The CDR3 region is CSVEGGRRQVVDTQYF. The CDR3, as DNA: TGCAGCGTTGAAGGGGGACGAAGGCAGGTAGTAGATACGCAGTATTTT.

At least ten counts were recorded for this clonotype. The V gene is TRBV20-1, the J gene TRBJ2-1; TRBD2 agrees at 9 bases. CDR3 length equals 13 residues. The J segment lost 7 bases and the V segment lost 2 bases, leaving 3 bases of the junction unmatched. Germline V lookup: CDR1 DFQATT, CDR2 SNEGSKA (reference sequence). The CDR3 loop is CSARRLAGNEQFF. In DNA, the CDR3 is TGCAGTGCTAGACGGCTAGCGGGAAATGAGCAGTTCTTC.

Ten or more counts support this clonotype. J is TRBJ2-7 and V is TRBV12-3 or TRBV12-4; D is uncertain. Deletions cut 7 bases from V and 3 bases from J, with 13 bases between. The CDR3 covers 13 residues. CDR3 residues: CASKNTGSYEQYF. In DNA form, the CDR3 reads TGTGCCAGCAAAAACACGGGTAGCTACGAGCAGTACTTC.

This clonotype was counted only a few times. This chain joins TRBV4-3 and TRBJ1-1, with D possibly TRBD1 on 5 matching bases. The CDR3 consists of 17 residues. The ends were cut back, 0 bases at V and 1 base at J, with 15 bases in the middle. The germline gives CDR1 LGHNA, CDR2 YSLEER. CDR3 nucleotides: TGCGCCAGCAGCCAAGATGAAGTCAGACAGAGGAACACTGAAGCTTTCTTT. It yields the protein CASSQDEVRQRNTEAFF.

This clonotype was picked up a small number of times. J is TRBJ1-5 and V is TRBV7-2; 9 nucleotides align to TRBD1. The germline V gene encodes CDR1 SGHTA and CDR2 FQGNSA. Losses at the gene ends were 2 bases for V and 6 bases for J; bases not matched to a gene: 5. The CDR3 spans 15 residues. The CDR3 is CASSLRTGESQPQHF. CDR3 DNA: TGTGCCAGCAGCTTACGGACAGGGGAGAGTCAGCCCCAGCATTTT. The full variable domain, its missing parts supplied by reference TRBV7-2 and TRBJ1-5, is GAGVSQSPSNKVTEKGKDVELRCDPISGHTALYWYRQSLGQGLEFLIYFQGNSAPDKSGLPSDRFSAERTGGSVSTLTIQRTQQEDSAVYLCASSLRTGESQPQHFGDGTRLSIL.

The table lists this clonotype with a few counts. The V gene is TRBV14, the J gene TRBJ2-2, with D possibly matching TRBD1 (6 bases). V shed 6 bases and J shed 2 bases, with 16 bases lying between them. The CDR3 is 16 amino acids. Germline loops: CDR1 SGHDN, CDR2 FVKESK. CDR3 sequence (DNA): TGTGCCAGCAGGCCCACAGGGACCATAAACACCGGGGAGCTGTTTTTT. Translating it yields CASRPTGTINTGELFF.

The chain carries TRBV6-5 and TRBJ1-2, with a tentative D call TRBD1 (6 bases). Trimming took 4 bases from V and 6 from J, leaving 15 bases between them. In germline, CDR1 is MNHEY, CDR2 SVGAGI. The CDR3 spans 14 residues. Written as DNA, the CDR3 is TGTGCCAGCAGTTCGACAGGCCCGACCGATGGCTACACCTTC. Amino acid sequence: CASSSTGPTDGYTF.

The rearrangement joins TRBV6-5 to TRBJ1-6; TRBD1 matches at 8 bases. Germline loops: CDR1 MNHEY, CDR2 SVGAGI. The V and J ends lost 6 bases and 13 bases, in that order; junction bases with no gene match: 11. The CDR3 length is 14 residues. The CDR3 sequence: CASRRTGLLSPLHF. CDR3 coding DNA: TGTGCCAGCAGGAGGACAGGGCTTTTGTCCCCCCTCCACTTT.

This clonotype was observed a few times. CDR3 sequence (DNA): TGCGCCAGCAGCCAAGGGGGGCGGTCACCCCTCCACTTT. Residues: CASSQGGRSPLHF. V gene TRBV4-3 combines with J gene TRBJ1-6; maybe TRBD1 (6 bases). This CDR3 is 13 amino acids long. V lost 1 base, J lost 10 bases, and 8 bases lay in between. Germline values: CDR1 LGHNA, CDR2 YSLEER.

The rearrangement links TRBV7-2 to TRBJ1-1, with 8 nucleotides matching TRBD1. The CDR3 has 15 amino acids. The V gene's germline CDR1 is SGHTA and CDR2 FQGNSA. Trimming cost V 1 base and J 7 bases; bases outside gene matches: 8. The CDR3 loop reads CASSLEAGGEGEAFF. CDR3 bases: TGTGCCAGCAGCTTAGAAGCAGGGGGCGAGGGTGAAGCTTTCTTT.

The DNA for the CDR3 is TGTGCCAGCAGCGACCCGGGGAGAGGGCCGGAGACCCAGTACTTC. Amino acid sequence: CASSDPGRGPETQYF. This chain uses TRBV6-6 with TRBJ2-5, with D possibly being TRBD2 (5 bases). The germline V and J ends were trimmed by 6 bases and 5 bases, with 19 bases remaining between them. The CDR3 runs to 15 residues. CDR1 and CDR2 from the germline V gene are MNHNY and SVGAGI (reference sequence).

The chain recombines TRBV19 with TRBJ1-5, with D possibly matching TRBD1 (6 bases). In germline, CDR1 is LNHDA, CDR2 SQIVND (reference sequence). The V end lost 3 bases, the J end lost 3 bases, and 12 bases lay between the germline ends. The CDR3 totals 15 residues. The CDR3 protein is CASSIGTYANQPQHF. The DNA for the CDR3 is TGTGCCAGTAGTATCGGGACATACGCCAATCAGCCCCAGCATTTT. Full variable domain (rest looked up from reference TRBV19 and TRBJ1-5): DGGITQSPKYLFRKEGQNVTLSCEQNLNHDAMYWYRQDPGQGLRLIYYSQIVNDFQKGDIAEGYSVSREKKESFPLTVTSAQKNPTAFYLCASSIGTYANQPQHFGDGTRLSIL.

V and J are TRBV10-3 and TRBJ2-4, with 7 bases aligning to TRBD2. Per germline, CDR1 ENHRY and CDR2 SYGVKD. The CDR3 spans 15 residues. The V segment lost 4 bases and the J segment 6 bases; nucleotides outside the gene matches: 9. As DNA, the CDR3 is TGTGCCATCAGTGGGGAGGGAGGGCGTAGAAACATTCAGTACTTC. Translating gives CAISGEGGRRNIQYF.

The V and J genes are TRBV6-1 and TRBJ2-7; D is uncertain. The CDR3 is made up of 13 amino acids. CDR1 is MNHNS and CDR2 is SASEGT in the germline V gene. The ends were cut back, 4 bases at V and 5 bases at J, with 12 bases in the middle. The CDR3 sequence is CASSGWVRDEQYV. CDR3 nucleotide sequence: TGTGCCAGCAGTGGATGGGTACGCGACGAGCAGTACGTC.

The chain employs TRBV7-9 and TRBJ1-2; D is ambiguous. Germline V CDR1 and CDR2: SEHNR, FQNEAQ (reference sequence). This CDR3 is built from 14 residues. V lost 6 bases and J 2 bases, leaving 13 bases between the germline ends. DNA of the CDR3: TGTGCCAGCAGACGACCGGACGGAAACTATGGCTACACCTTC. Protein product: CASRRPDGNYGYTF.

The chain is built from TRBV20-1 and TRBJ2-7; TRBD1 matches 10 bases. The CDR3 covers 13 residues. V lost 7 bases and J lost 2; bases outside the gene matches: 5. Germline V CDR1 and CDR2: DFQATT, SNEGSKA (reference sequence). CDR3 sequence reads: CSGPGTGAYEQYF. CDR3 coding DNA: TGCAGTGGTCCCGGGACAGGGGCCTACGAGCAGTACTTC.

This clonotype was seen only a few times. This chain links TRBV4-2 with TRBJ1-6; D is possibly TRBD1 (5 bases). Germline CDR1 and CDR2: LGHNA and YNFKEQ. CDR3 length equals 13 residues. V shed 4 bases and J shed 13 bases, with 14 bases lying between them. CDR3 DNA: TGTGCCAGCAGCCGTCGGGACTCCGGGCCCCTCCACTTT. Residues: CASSRRDSGPLHF.

The rearrangement joins TRBV21-1 to TRBJ1-6; the DNA was not compared with TRBD1, the D call given in the table. TRBV21-1 is labeled a pseudogene. The CDR3 loop spans 16 amino acids. CDR3 DNA: TGTGCCAGCAGCCCCAAGAGGGACAGCTATAATTCACCCCTCCACTTT. It translates to CASSPKRDSYNSPLHF.

This clonotype was counted between two and nine times. Written as DNA, the CDR3 is TGCGCCAGCGCCTGGGTAAGGGCCCCCTACAATGAGCAGTTCTTC. It encodes CASAWVRAPYNEQFF. The chain links TRBV23-1 to TRBJ2-1; D call uncertain. TRBV23-1 is reported as an ORF; its role is uncertain. V shed 8 bases and J shed 2 bases, with 16 bases lying between them. The CDR3 runs to 15 residues.

In the case of this clonotype: The CDR3 end shows no conserved phenylalanine or tryptophan, and so a read error is likely. This chain uses TRBV7-2 with TRBJ1-1, with 7 positions matching TRBD1. After removal of 7 bases from V and 4 bases from J, the junction contained 6 bases not matched to a gene. CDR3 length equals 13 residues. Germline V lookup: CDR1 SGHTA, CDR2 FQGNSA. The CDR3 loop is CASTPTGFTEAFL. The CDR3, as DNA: TGTGCCAGCACCCCGACAGGGTTCACTGAAGCTTTCCTT.

About this clonotype itself: Its ends do not fully match the called genes, so a read error is possible. The rearrangement links TRBV18 to TRBJ2-7, with D perhaps TRBD1 (6 bases). Germline lookup yields CDR1 KGHSH and CDR2 LQKENI. This CDR3 comprises 15 residues. The chain's CDR3 is CAGSPFYGQIYEQYF. In DNA, the CDR3 is TGTGCCGGCTCACCCTTCTACGGACAGATCTACGAGCAGTACTTC.

This clonotype has a handful of counts. The DNA of the CDR3 is TGTGCCAGCAGTTTAAGGGGGCGCGGGACCCAGTACTTC. This encodes CASSLRGRGTQYF. The rearrangement joins TRBV12-3 or TRBV12-4 to TRBJ2-5; 7 nucleotides agree with TRBD1. The CDR3 is made up of 13 amino acids. V trimming: 2 bases; J trimming: 7 bases; junction bases outside the gene matches: 4.

The chain has TRBV15 and TRBJ2-1; D tentatively reads TRBD1 or TRBD2 (6 bases each). The CDR3 consists of 15 residues. Germline-derived CDR1 and CDR2 are LNHNV and YYDKDF (reference sequence). Trimming took off 2 bases at V and 9 bases at J, with 17 bases between the two ends. For the CDR3, the DNA is TGTGCCACCAGCAGAATCACAGGGACTGACGGTGAGCAGTTCTTC. Translation gives CATSRITGTDGEQFF.

The chain recombines TRBV5-5 with TRBJ2-3; the D gene could be TRBD1 or TRBD2 (6 bases each). V was trimmed by 3 bases and J by 2 bases, leaving 22 bases between them. Germline V gene lookup returns CDR1 SGHKS and CDR2 YYEKEE (reference sequence). This CDR3 comprises 18 residues. CDR3 in DNA: TGTGCCAGCAGCTCGGCCCGGGGGCGTCTAAGGGACACAGATACGCAGTATTTT. Amino acids: CASSSARGRLRDTDTQYF.